Here is one T cell receptor (beta chain) with its context. The antigen is undetermined. The sample comes from a study of CD8+ T cells in alopecia areata. CDR3 length: 20 amino acids. Germline CDR1 and CDR2: SQVTM and ANQGSEA. J lost 3 bases, V lost 1 base, and 16 bases had no gene match. Peripheral blood samples and lesional scalp punch biopsies were obtained from alopecia areata patients. Both CD4+ and CD8+ T cells were separated by sorting PBMCs. Findings and caveats of the study: Across lesional scalp, and particularly alopecia totalis/universalis, clonality surpassed that of normal scalp. Whereas mice showed it more clearly, TCR sharing across patients was murkier, possibly because of HLA.

Extracted from the samples, RNA was reverse transcribed into cDNA to serve as the sequencing template. Profiled with immunoSEQ multiplex PCR; TCRdb holds only in-frame clones, not every one. The sample shows 98,000 or so clones, about 50% of them seen only once. The clonotype comes from a human donor with alopecia areata. The gene calls are TRBV29-1 and TRBJ2-1, with 12 bases identical to TRBD2. The source material was NKG2D-low CD8+ T cells sorted from blood. The chain's CDR3 is CSVEGSSGTSGLKGYNEQFF. DNA for the CDR3: TGCAGCGTTGAAGGTTCATCCGGGACTAGCGGGTTGAAGGGCTACAATGAGCAGTTCTTC.